This T cell receptor beta chain is drawn from a study of graft-versus-host responses after intestinal transplantation. Study in general: Once they had received anti-thymocyte globulin induction, all recipients took tacrolimus and steroids for 2 to 4 years. Study conclusions and caveats: Recipient marrow held GvH clones, some first seen in ileum or blood. An association linked early post-transplant HvG declines with peak circulating GvH clone levels. Individuals who had graft-donor T cell macrochimerism had allografts that showed high graft-versus-host to host-versus-graft clonal ratios.

The germline V gene encodes CDR1 MNHNS and CDR2 SASEGT. This CDR3 region has 13 residues. V lost 2 bases to trimming and J lost 3 bases, with 8 bases between them. Assay used: immunoSEQ multiplex PCR; TCRdb lists only in-frame clones, some missing. The data contain tens of thousands of clones, about 89% of them singletons. A remark on this clone: Its matching antigen is unknown.

The sequencing used PBMCs, collected nearly 670 days after intestinal transplant. The source is a human patient who received an intestinal transplant, so some T cells may come from the graft donor. The genes are TRBV6-1 and TRBJ2-7; D is uncertain. CDR3 nucleotide sequence: TGTGCCAGCAGTGAAAGGACCTTCTACGAGCAGTACTTC. Protein product: CASSERTFYEQYF.